These T cell receptor beta chains were read from a single sample in a study of blood T cell repertoires in COVID-19. The table came from immunoSEQ multiplex PCR; TCRdb's copy has only in-frame clones and leaves some out. The data contain around 300,000 clones, approximately 82% of them singletons. The sequenced sample consisted of peripheral blood. The receptors were sampled from a man in his thirties or forties with active or convalescent COVID-19. The CDR3 runs from the conserved cysteine through the conserved F or W. Fields, in order: D gene, clone size, J gene, V gene, CDR3 DNA, CDR3 protein. A D gene is named only where the DNA matches it firmly. Clone size, where shown, is once, few, many, or a class for clones that have expanded.

>-|-|TRBJ1-2|TRBV4-1
TGCGCCAGCAGCCAATCGACGGGAAGAAACTATGGCTACACCTTC
CASSQSTGRNYGYTF
>-|-|TRBJ1-1|TRBV7-9
TGTGCCAGCAGCTTAGAGGGGGTTCCGAACACTTGGGCTTTCTTT
CASSLEGVPNTWAFF
>-|-|TRBJ2-7|TRBV14
TGTGCCAGCAGCTCACTTGGAGGTTCCTACGAGCAGTACTTC
CASSSLGGSYEQYF
>-|-|TRBJ1-1|TRBV2
TGTGCCAGCGGATCGACAGCCACGTTGAACACTGAAGCTTTCTTT
CASGSTATLNTEAFF
>-|-|TRBJ1-1|TRBV6-5
TGTGCCAGCAGTTACTCGGGGGGGTTGAGGACTGAAGCTTTCTTT
CASSYSGGLRTEAFF
>TRBD2|-|TRBJ2-7|TRBV30
TGTGCCTGGAGTGGGTACAGGGGATTAATGGGACTAGCGGGGCCCAACGAGCAGTACTTC
CAWSGYRGLMGLAGPNEQYF
>TRBD1|-|TRBJ2-2|TRBV6-6
TGTGCCAGCAGCCGAGCGGGACAGGGAGGTTCGGCCCGGGAGCTGTTTTTT
CASSRAGQGGSARELFF
>-|-|TRBJ2-4|TRBV5-8
TGTGCCAGCAGCGACCCAGGGGTAGCCAAAAACATTCAGTACTTC
CASSDPGVAKNIQYF
>-|few|TRBJ1-3|TRBV30
TGTGCCTGGAGTTCGGGAAACACCATATATTTT
CAWSSGNTIYF
>TRBD2|-|TRBJ2-3|TRBV27
TGTGCCAGCAGTCCCCTGAGCGGGAGAGGCACAGTGACGCAGTATTTT
CASSPLSGRGTVTQYF
>-|-|TRBJ1-6|TRBV5-1
TGCGCCAGCACCTGGGGGGGGGAAAATTCACCCCTCCACTTT
CASTWGGENSPLHF
>-|-|TRBJ1-2|TRBV9
TGTGCCAGCAGCCCCACGGCTAACTATGGCTACACCTTC
CASSPTANYGYTF
>-|-|TRBJ1-1|TRBV19
TGTGCCAGTAGTAAGGGGCCAGGAAACACTGAAGCTTTCTTT
CASSKGPGNTEAFF
>-|-|TRBJ2-7|TRBV7-8
TGTGCCAGCAGCTTATCAACAGGCTCCTACGAGCAGTACTTC
CASSLSTGSYEQYF
>TRBD2|-|TRBJ2-2|TRBV7-3
TGTGCCAGCAGTCCGGGGGGAATAGGGAACACCGGGGAGCTGTTTTTT
CASSPGGIGNTGELFF
>-|-|TRBJ2-7|TRBV5-5
TGTGCCAGCAGTACGTTACGGTTCTCCTACGAGCAGTACTTC
CASSTLRFSYEQYF
>-|few|TRBJ1-1|TRBV5-1
TGCGCCAGCAGCTTCGCGACAGGTAACACTGAAGCTTTCTTT
CASSFATGNTEAFF
>TRBD2|once|TRBJ2-3|TRBV2
TGTGCCAGCAGTGATCCCGGACTAGCGGGGGGTGGGGACACAGATACGCAGTATTTT
CASSDPGLAGGGDTDTQYF
>TRBD2|-|TRBJ2-3|TRBV10-3
TGTGCCATCAGTGTAGCGGGGGGGGCAGATACGCAGTATTTT
CAISVAGGADTQYF
>-|-|TRBJ2-1|TRBV18
TGTGCCAGCTCGCGCCGGGACTTAGGGACCAATGAGCAGTTCTTC
CASSRRDLGTNEQFF
>TRBD1|-|TRBJ2-7|TRBV7-8
TGTGCCAGCAGCTTTCGGGACAGACCTTCCTACGAGCAGTACTTC
CASSFRDRPSYEQYF
>TRBD1|-|TRBJ2-1|TRBV19
TGTGCCAGTAGGCCGACAGGGGACAATGAGCAGTTCTTC
CASRPTGDNEQFF
>TRBD1|-|TRBJ1-1|TRBV6-2/TRBV6-3
TGTGCCAGCAGTGTACAGGGGGCGGGAACTGAAGCTTTCTTT
CASSVQGAGTEAFF
>TRBD1|-|TRBJ2-5|TRBV5-1
TGCGCCAGCATGACAGGGCCTCGCGAGACCCAGTACTTC
CASMTGPRETQYF
>TRBD1|-|TRBJ2-5|TRBV29-1
TGCAGCGTTGGAGGGGGCAGGGCCCAAGAGACCCAGTACTTC
CSVGGGRAQETQYF
>TRBD1|-|TRBJ1-6|TRBV30
TGTGCCTGGAGTGTATGGCAGGGGGGATCACCCCTCCACTTT
CAWSVWQGGSPLHF
>TRBD1|-|TRBJ1-5|TRBV27
TGTGCCAGCAGTCCCGACAGGGGAAGACAGCCCCAGCATTTT
CASSPDRGRQPQHF
>-|-|TRBJ1-1|TRBV6-5
TGTGCCAGCAGGATTTCCCGGGTTTCTGAAGCTTTCTTT
CASRISRVSEAFF
>-|-|TRBJ1-1|TRBV6-5
TGTGCCAGCAGTTACTTACCGGGGTCCCCTGAAGCTTTCTTT
CASSYLPGSPEAFF
>-|-|TRBJ1-5|TRBV6-5
TGTGCCAGCAGTTCCTCCCGACAGAGCAATCAGCCCCAGCATTTT
CASSSSRQSNQPQHF
>-|-|TRBJ2-5|TRBV15
TGTGCCACCAGCGCGATCTCGGAGACCCAGTACTTC
CATSAISETQYF
>-|few|TRBJ2-2|TRBV28
TGTGCCAGCAGTTTATCCCCGACAGGAAGGACCGGGGAGCTGTTTTTT
CASSLSPTGRTGELFF
>-|-|TRBJ2-7|TRBV21-1
TGTGCCAGCAGTTCCGGGACAGGCTCCTACGAGCAGTACTTC
CASSSGTGSYEQYF
>TRBD1|-|TRBJ1-2|TRBV7-2
TGTGCCAGCAGCTGGGACAGGGAGGGCTATGGCTACACCTTC
CASSWDREGYGYTF
>-|few|TRBJ2-1|TRBV6-2/TRBV6-3
TGTGCCAGCAGCACGAGCTCCTACAATGAGCAGTTCTTC
CASSTSSYNEQFF
>-|-|TRBJ2-7|TRBV30
TGTGCCTGGAGTGTGTCTTCCTACGAGCAGTACTTC
CAWSVSSYEQYF
>TRBD1|-|TRBJ1-5|TRBV28
TGTGCCAGCAGTTTGGGGTACAGGGGAAGTCAGCCCCAGCATTTT
CASSLGYRGSQPQHF
>-|-|TRBJ1-5|TRBV2
TGTGCCAGCAGGGTTACAGGGTATCAGCCCCAGCATTTT
CASRVTGYQPQHF
>-|-|TRBJ1-3|TRBV28
TGTGCCAGCAGAGTCAGCTCTGGAAACACCATATATTTT
CASRVSSGNTIYF
>TRBD1|-|TRBJ1-6|TRBV9
TGTGCCAGCAGCGCAGGGGGATCACCCCTCCACTTT
CASSAGGSPLHF
>-|-|TRBJ2-6|TRBV6-5
TGTGCCAGCACCAATCGGAGGTCTGGGGCCAACGTCCTGACTTTC
CASTNRRSGANVLTF
>TRBD2|-|TRBJ2-7|TRBV7-2
TGTGCCAGCAGCTTAAACCCCACCACCGGGACTAGCGGATCTGAGCAGTACTTC
CASSLNPTTGTSGSEQYF
>-|-|TRBJ2-3|TRBV5-4
TGTGCCAGCAGCTTCAGTACAGATACGCAGTATTTT
CASSFSTDTQYF
>TRBD1|few|TRBJ2-2|TRBV3-1/TRBV3-2
TGTGCCAGCAGCCGGGACAGGGGACGTTACACCGGGGAGCTGTTTTTT
CASSRDRGRYTGELFF
>-|once|TRBJ2-5|TRBV6-5
TGTGCCAGCCGAACCTCACACACCCAGTACTTC
CASRTSHTQYF
>TRBD1|-|TRBJ1-2|TRBV5-6
TGTGCCAGCAGCTCCAGGACAGGGAGAGATTCAGATGGCTACACCTTC
CASSSRTGRDSDGYTF
>TRBD2|-|TRBJ2-6|TRBV14
TGTGCCAGCAGCCAGACGGGGGGGCTTGGGGCCAACGTCCTGACTTTC
CASSQTGGLGANVLTF
>TRBD2|-|TRBJ2-1|TRBV14
TGTGCCAGCAGCCACGGGACTAGCACGAGGGGTGAGCAGTTCTTC
CASSHGTSTRGEQFF
>TRBD1|-|TRBJ1-5|TRBV5-6
TGTGCCAGCAGCTTGGCCTCCGCAGGGGGGTTTAATCAGCCCCAGCATTTT
CASSLASAGGFNQPQHF
>-|-|TRBJ2-7|TRBV2
TGTGCCAGCCACGTTAGCTCCTACGAGCAGTACTTC
CASHVSSYEQYF
>TRBD2|once|TRBJ2-7|TRBV28
TGTGCCAGCAGAGCACACTTAGCGGGAGTCTGGGAGCAGTACTTC
CASRAHLAGVWEQYF
>TRBD2|-|TRBJ2-1|TRBV4-2
TGTGCCAGCAGCCAAGAATCGACTAGCGGGAGGGCGGGTGAGCAGTTCTTC
CASSQESTSGRAGEQFF
>-|-|TRBJ1-6|TRBV29-1
TGCAGCGTTGCGAGCTCCTATAATTCACCCCTCCACTTT
CSVASSYNSPLHF
>-|once|TRBJ1-2|TRBV11-1
TGTGCCAGCAGCTTAGGGGACTACCTGCACTATGGCTACACCTTC
CASSLGDYLHYGYTF
>TRBD1|-|TRBJ2-1|TRBV18
TGTGCCAGCTCACCTTTGGGGACAGCTTTTTCCAATGAGCAGTTCTTC
CASSPLGTAFSNEQFF
>TRBD1|-|TRBJ2-7|TRBV7-8
TGTGCCAGCAGCCGTGGACAGGGCTACGAGCAGTACTTC
CASSRGQGYEQYF
>-|-|TRBJ2-5|TRBV27
TGTGCCAGCAGTTTTAACAGGGCGCAAGAGACCCAGTACTTC
CASSFNRAQETQYF
>-|-|TRBJ2-1|TRBV7-2
TGTGCCAGCAGCGGAGGGGCCCTCACGGGTAATGAGCAGTTCTTC
CASSGGALTGNEQFF